This TCR beta chain is drawn from a study of T-cell memory formation after mild COVID-19 (dated by TCRdb to the early 2020s). About the study as a whole: TCR sequence clusters from the two donors were found to be largely donor specific. In a couple of donors, T-cell clones that expanded and contracted after mild COVID-19 were followed by sequencing TCRalpha and TCRbeta repertoires longitudinally. Two young, previously healthy adult volunteers made up the cohort, one male and one female. What the authors observed across the whole study: Balanced CD4/CD8 phenotypes were observed for clones contracting from day 15 to 85, whereas a bias towards CD4+ was observed for a second wave of clones expanding from day 15 to 37. Some responding clones were found in pre-infection memory, which suggests that pre-existing cross-reactive memory T cells took part in the SARS-CoV-2 response. Only a couple of mild cases were covered by the study, and larger cohorts that include severe cases with pre-infection samples were considered necessary. SARS-CoV-2 specificity was not confirmed for the second-wave clones peaking on day 37. Contracting CD4+ clones were found mainly in CM and EM memory subsets, while CD8+ clones were enriched in EMRA.

As regards this clonotype: The clone's antigen remains unknown. No quality values exist for individual bases; no much larger clone is one base distant.

Sequencing took place on an Illumina NovaSeq 6000. Using 5'RACE with constant-segment primers, TCRalpha and TCRbeta cDNA libraries were constructed, with sample barcodes and unique molecular identifiers added in the process. RNA was extracted from every sample with Trizol reagent. Library amplification was performed in two PCR steps, and a second sample barcode and Illumina TruSeq adapters were introduced in the second step. The libraries were sequenced on an Illumina NovaSeq using 2 x 150 bp paired-end reads. The authors processed their data as follows. The reads were demultiplexed and collapsed into UMI-guided consensus sequences using migec v1.2.7. Using mixcr v2.1.11, UMI consensuses were aligned to TRA and TRB V and J templates and then assembled into clonotypes. Clonotypes were classified as expanded or contracted when called significant by both edgeR and NoisET, with noise models trained on biological replicates. For edgeR calls, the cutoffs were a false discovery rate-adjusted p below 0.01 and a log2 fold-change threshold of 1. As an exploratory analysis of dynamics, PCA with hierarchical clustering was applied to max-normalized trajectories of the 1000 most abundant clonotypes. Each responding clone was given a CD4 or CD8 phenotype based on the CD4+ and CD8+ repertoires, which had been sequenced separately. TCRdb handled the public reads itself, with Q25 trimming in fastp and clone calling in MiXCR, and kept productive beta chains. Here each entry gathers all rows of one CDR3 protein and keeps the most common genes and DNA. TCRdb's processing, not the study's, gives the V and J calls here. The sample yields 200,000 to 250,000 distinct CDR3 sequences; around 10% were counted once. Jointly, the top ten make up 20% to 25% of the sample.

Including the terminal cysteine and phenylalanine, the CDR3 comprises 14 residues. Kept here is only the CDR3 DNA, which spans 42 bases and is read in frame from base 1. The junction shows trimming of 5 bases on V and 0 bases on J, plus 9 bases between the germline ends. PBMCs were isolated by Ficoll-Paque density gradient centrifugation. Sequences were obtained from PBMCs or a T cell subset sorted from them (not recorded which). This chain is built from TRBV12-3 or TRBV12-4 and TRBJ2-3, with no confidently assigned D gene. This TCR derives from a man younger than 35 who had mild COVID-19 (a few samples of this study predate the infection). The sample titles of this study are shuffled in the database, so cell type and time point are left out; the donor was told from shared clones. For the CDR3, the sequence is CASSQRTSTDTQYF. The nucleotide sequence reads as follows: TGTGCCAGCAGTCAGAGAACTAGCACAGATACGCAGTATTTT.